This T cell receptor (beta chain) was retrieved from a study of CD8 T cells in ankylosing spondylitis. With molecular barcodes, quantitative 5'-RACE was used to make the TCR beta libraries. MiXCR, run by TCRdb on the 5' RACE reads, gives a single entry per CDR3 protein. The table has a few hundred thousand distinct CDR3 sequences, approximately 20% seen once; the top ten hold about 17%. A word on this clonotype: Its target is not known.

Study findings and constraints: Within ankylosing spondylitis blood, a TCR beta motif made up of roughly eight highly homologous variants appeared to be characteristic.

This TCR was recovered from a male donor with ankylosing spondylitis. The sample consisted of blood, either unsorted or a sorted T cell fraction (not recorded which).

As DNA, the CDR3 is TGTGCCAGCAGCCAGGGACCTGGGAATGAAAAACTGTTTTTT. Its translation: CASSQGPGNEKLFF. This chain uses TRBV7-2 with TRBJ1-4; TRBD1 might be the D (5 bases). Per the germline V gene, CDR1 is SGHTA and CDR2 is FQGNSA. The CDR3 has 14 amino acids. V was trimmed by 5 bases and J by 5 bases, leaving 12 bases between them.